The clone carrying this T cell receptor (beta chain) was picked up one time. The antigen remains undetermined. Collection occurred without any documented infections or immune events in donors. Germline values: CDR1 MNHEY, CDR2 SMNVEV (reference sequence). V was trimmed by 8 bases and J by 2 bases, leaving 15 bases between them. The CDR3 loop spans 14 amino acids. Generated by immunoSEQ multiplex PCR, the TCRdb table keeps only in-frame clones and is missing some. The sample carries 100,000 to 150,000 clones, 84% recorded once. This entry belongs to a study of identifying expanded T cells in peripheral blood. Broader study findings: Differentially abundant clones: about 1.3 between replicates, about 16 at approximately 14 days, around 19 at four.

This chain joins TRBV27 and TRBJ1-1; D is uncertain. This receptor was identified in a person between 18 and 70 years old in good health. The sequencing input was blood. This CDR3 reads CASSRRGYNTEAFF. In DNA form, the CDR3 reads TGTGCCAGCTCCCGACGGGGATATAACACTGAAGCTTTCTTT.